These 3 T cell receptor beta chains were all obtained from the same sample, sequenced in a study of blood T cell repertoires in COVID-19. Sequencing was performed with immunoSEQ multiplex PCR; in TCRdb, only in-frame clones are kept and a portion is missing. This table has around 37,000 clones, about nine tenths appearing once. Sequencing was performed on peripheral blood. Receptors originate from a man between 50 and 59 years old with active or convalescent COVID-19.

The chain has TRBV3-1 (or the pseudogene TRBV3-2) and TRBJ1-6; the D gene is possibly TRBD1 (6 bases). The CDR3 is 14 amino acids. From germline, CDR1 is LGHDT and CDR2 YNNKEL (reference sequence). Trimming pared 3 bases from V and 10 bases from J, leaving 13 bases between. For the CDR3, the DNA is TGTGCCAGCAGCCAGGCGGGGGCTCAGTCACCCCTCCACTTT. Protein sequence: CASSQAGAQSPLHF.

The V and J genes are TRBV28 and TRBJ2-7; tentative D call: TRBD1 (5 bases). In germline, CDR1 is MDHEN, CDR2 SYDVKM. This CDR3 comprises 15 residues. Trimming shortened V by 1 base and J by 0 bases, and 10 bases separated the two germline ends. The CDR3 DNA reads TGTGCCAGCAGTTTATTTAGCAGGGTCTCCTACGAGCAGTACTTC. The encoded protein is CASSLFSRVSYEQYF.

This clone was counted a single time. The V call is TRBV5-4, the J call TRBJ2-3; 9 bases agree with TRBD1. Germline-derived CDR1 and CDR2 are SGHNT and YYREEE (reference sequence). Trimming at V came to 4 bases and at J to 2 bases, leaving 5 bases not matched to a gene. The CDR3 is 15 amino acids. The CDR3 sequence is CASSRRDRDTDTQYF. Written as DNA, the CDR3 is TGTGCCAGCAGCCGCCGGGACAGGGACACAGATACGCAGTATTTT.